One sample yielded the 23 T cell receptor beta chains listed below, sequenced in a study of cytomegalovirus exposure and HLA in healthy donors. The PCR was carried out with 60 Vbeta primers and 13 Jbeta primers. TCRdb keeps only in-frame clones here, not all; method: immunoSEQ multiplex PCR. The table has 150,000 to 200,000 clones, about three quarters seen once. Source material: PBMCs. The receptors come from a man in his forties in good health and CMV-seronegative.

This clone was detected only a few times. For the CDR3, the DNA is TGTGCCAGCAGTTACTCAGGGGGCCCTTTCTACGAGCAGTACTTC. Translation gives CASSYSGGPFYEQYF. This rearrangement joins TRBV6-6 to TRBJ2-7; TRBD1 aligns across 7 bases. This CDR3 region has 15 residues. J lost 3 bases, V lost 0 bases, and 5 bases had no gene match. CDR1 MNHNY and CDR2 SVGAGI come from the germline V gene (reference sequence).

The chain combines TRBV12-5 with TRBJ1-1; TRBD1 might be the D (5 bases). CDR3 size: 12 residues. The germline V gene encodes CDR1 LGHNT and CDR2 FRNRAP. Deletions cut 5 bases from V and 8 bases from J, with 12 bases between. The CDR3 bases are TGTGCTAGTGGTCCGAGGCCAGGGGAAGCTTTCTTT. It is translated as CASGPRPGEAFF.

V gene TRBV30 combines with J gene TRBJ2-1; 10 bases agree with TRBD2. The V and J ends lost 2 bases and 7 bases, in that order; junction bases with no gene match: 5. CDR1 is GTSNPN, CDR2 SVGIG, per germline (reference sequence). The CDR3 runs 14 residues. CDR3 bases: TGTGCCTGGAGTCAGGGACTAGCGAGGAATGAGCAGTTCTTC. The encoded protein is CAWSQGLARNEQFF.

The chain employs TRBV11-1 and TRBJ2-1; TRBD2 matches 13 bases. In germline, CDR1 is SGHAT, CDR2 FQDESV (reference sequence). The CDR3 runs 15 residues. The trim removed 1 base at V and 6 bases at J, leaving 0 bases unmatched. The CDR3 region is CASSLGTSGSNEQFF. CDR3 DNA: TGTGCCAGCAGCTTAGGGACTAGCGGGAGCAATGAGCAGTTCTTC.

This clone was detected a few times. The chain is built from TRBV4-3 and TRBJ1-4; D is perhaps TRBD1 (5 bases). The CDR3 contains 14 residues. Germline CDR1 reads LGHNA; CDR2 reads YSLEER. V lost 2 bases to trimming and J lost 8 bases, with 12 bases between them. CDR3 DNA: TGCGCCAGCAGCCAATCAGGGCTCGGGGAAAAACTGTTTTTT. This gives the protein CASSQSGLGEKLFF.

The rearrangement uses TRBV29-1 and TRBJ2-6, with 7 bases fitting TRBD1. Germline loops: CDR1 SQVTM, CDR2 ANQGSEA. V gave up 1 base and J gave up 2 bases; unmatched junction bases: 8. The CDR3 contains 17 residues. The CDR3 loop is CSVEGGGQTAGANVLTF. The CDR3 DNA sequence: TGCAGCGTTGAAGGTGGGGGACAGACGGCTGGGGCCAACGTCCTGACTTTC. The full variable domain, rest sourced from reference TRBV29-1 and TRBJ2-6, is SAVISQKPSRDICQRGTSLTIQCQVDSQVTMMFWYRQQPGQSLTLIATANQGSEATYESGFVIDKFPISRPNLTFSTLTVSNMSPEDSSIYLCSVEGGGQTAGANVLTFGAGSRLTVL.

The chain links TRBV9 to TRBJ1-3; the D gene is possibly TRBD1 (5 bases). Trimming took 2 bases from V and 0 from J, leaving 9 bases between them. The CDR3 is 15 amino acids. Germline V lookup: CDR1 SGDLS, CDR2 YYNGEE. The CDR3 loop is CASSVRQGSGNTIYF. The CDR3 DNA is TGTGCCAGCAGCGTGAGGCAGGGCTCTGGAAACACCATATATTTT.

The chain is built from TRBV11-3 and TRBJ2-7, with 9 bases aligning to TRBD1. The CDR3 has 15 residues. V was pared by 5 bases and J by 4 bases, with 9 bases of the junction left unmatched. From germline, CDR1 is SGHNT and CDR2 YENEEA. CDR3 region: CASSRRTGERYEQYF. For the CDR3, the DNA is TGTGCCAGCAGCCGCCGGACAGGGGAGAGGTACGAGCAGTACTTC.

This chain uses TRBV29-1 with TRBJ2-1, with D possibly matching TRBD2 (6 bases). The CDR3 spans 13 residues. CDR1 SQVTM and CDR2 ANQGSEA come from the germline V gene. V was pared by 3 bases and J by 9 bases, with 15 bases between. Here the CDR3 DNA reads TGCAGCGTTGACTCCGCGGGGCGGGGTGAGCAGTTCTTC. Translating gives CSVDSAGRGEQFF.

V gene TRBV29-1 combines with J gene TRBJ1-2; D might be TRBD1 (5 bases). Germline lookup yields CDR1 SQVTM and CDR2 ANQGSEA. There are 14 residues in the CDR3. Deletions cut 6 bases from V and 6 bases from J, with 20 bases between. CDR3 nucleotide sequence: TGCAGCGTGGGGGGACGGGGGGAAACTGATGGCTACACCTTC. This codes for CSVGGRGETDGYTF.

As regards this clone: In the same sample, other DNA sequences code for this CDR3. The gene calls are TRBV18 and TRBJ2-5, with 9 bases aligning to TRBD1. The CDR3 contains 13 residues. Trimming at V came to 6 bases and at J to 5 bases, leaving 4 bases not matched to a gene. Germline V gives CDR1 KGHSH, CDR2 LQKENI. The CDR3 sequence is CASSPDRGETQYF. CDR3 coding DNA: TGTGCCAGCTCCCCTGACAGGGGGGAGACCCAGTACTTC.

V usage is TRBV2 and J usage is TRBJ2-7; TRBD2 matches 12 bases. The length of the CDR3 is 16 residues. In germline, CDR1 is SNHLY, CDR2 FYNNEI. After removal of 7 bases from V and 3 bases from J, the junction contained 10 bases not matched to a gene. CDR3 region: CASTQARLAGVYEQYF. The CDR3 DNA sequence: TGTGCCAGCACCCAAGCCAGACTAGCGGGAGTCTACGAGCAGTACTTC. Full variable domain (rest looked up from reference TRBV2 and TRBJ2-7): EPEVTQTPSHQVTQMGQEVILRCVPISNHLYFYWYRQILGQKVEFLVSFYNNEISEKSEIFDDQFSVERPDGSNFTLKIRSTKLEDSAMYFCASTQARLAGVYEQYFGPGTRLTVT.

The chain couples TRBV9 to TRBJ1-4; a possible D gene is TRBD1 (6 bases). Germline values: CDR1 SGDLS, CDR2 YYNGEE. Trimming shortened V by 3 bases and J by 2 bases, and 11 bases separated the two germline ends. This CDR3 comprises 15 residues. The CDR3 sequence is CASSANRATNEKLFF. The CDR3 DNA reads TGTGCCAGCAGCGCGAACAGGGCGACTAATGAAAAACTGTTTTTT.

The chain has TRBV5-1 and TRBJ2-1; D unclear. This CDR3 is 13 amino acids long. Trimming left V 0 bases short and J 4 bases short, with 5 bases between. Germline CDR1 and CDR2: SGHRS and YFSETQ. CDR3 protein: CASSLGSYNEQFF. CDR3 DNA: TGCGCCAGCAGCTTGGGTTCTTACAATGAGCAGTTCTTC. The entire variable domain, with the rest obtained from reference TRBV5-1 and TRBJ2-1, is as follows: KAGVTQTPRYLIKTRGQQVTLSCSPISGHRSVSWYQQTPGQGLQFLFEYFSETQRNKGNFPGRFSGRQFSNSRSEMNVSTLELGDSALYLCASSLGSYNEQFFGPGTRLTVL.

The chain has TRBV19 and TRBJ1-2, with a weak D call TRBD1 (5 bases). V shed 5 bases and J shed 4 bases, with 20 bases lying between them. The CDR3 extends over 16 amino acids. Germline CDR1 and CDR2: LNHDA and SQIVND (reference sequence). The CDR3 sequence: CASSGSRGYSSYGYTF. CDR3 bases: TGTGCCAGTAGTGGCTCCCGGGGGTACAGCAGCTATGGCTACACCTTC.

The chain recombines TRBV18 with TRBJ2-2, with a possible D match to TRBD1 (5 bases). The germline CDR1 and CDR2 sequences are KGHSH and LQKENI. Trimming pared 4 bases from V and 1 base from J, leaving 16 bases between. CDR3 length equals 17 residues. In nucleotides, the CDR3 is TGTGCCAGCTCACTACAAGACAGTTCCCTGAACACCGGGGAGCTGTTTTTT. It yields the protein CASSLQDSSLNTGELFF.

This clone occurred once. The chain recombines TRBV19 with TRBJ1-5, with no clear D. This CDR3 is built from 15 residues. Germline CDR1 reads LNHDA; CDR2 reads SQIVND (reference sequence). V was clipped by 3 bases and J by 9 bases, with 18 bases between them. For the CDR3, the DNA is TGTGCCAGTAGTATTACACGACGGATCGCGGGGCCCCAGCATTTT. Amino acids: CASSITRRIAGPQHF.

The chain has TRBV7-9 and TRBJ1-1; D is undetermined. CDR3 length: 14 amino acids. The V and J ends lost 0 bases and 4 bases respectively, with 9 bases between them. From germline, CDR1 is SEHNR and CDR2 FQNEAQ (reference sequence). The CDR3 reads CASSLAEESTEAFF. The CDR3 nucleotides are TGTGCCAGCAGCTTAGCGGAGGAAAGCACTGAAGCTTTCTTT.

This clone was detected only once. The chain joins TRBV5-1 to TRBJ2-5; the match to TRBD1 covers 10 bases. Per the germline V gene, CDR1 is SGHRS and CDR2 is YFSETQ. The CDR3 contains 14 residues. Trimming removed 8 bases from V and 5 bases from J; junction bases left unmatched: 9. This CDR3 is CASTLTGGDETQYF. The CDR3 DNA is TGCGCCAGTACCTTGACAGGGGGCGACGAGACCCAGTACTTC.

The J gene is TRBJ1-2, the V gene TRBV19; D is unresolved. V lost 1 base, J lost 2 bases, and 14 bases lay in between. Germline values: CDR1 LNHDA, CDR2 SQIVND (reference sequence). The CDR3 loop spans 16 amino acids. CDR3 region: CASSIGVRITNYGYTF. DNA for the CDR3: TGTGCCAGTAGTATAGGGGTCAGGATAACCAACTATGGCTACACCTTC.

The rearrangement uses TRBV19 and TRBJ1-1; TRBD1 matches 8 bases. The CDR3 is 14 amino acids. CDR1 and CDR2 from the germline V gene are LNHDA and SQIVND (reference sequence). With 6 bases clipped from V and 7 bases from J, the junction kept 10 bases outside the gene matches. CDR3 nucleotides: TGTGCCAGTAGCGACATGGGACAGGTGGGTGAAGCTTTCTTT. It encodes CASSDMGQVGEAFF.

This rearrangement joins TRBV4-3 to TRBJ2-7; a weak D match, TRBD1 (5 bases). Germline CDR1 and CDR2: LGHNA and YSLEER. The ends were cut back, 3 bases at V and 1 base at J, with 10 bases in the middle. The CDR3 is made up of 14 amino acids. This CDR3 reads CASSQRDRSYEQYF. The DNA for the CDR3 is TGCGCCAGCAGCCAGAGAGACAGATCCTACGAGCAGTACTTC.

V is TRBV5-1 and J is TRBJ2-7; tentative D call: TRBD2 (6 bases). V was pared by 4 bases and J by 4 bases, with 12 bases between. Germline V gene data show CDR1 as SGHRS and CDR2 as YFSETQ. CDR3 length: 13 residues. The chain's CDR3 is CASSHGGSYEQYF. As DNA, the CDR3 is TGCGCCAGCAGCCACGGGGGTAGTTACGAGCAGTACTTC. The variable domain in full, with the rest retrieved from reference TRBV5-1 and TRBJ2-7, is KAGVTQTPRYLIKTRGQQVTLSCSPISGHRSVSWYQQTPGQGLQFLFEYFSETQRNKGNFPGRFSGRQFSNSRSEMNVSTLELGDSALYLCASSHGGSYEQYFGPGTRLTVT.